Listed below are T cell receptor beta chains from one sample, sequenced in a study of blood T cell repertoires in COVID-19. Produced via immunoSEQ multiplex PCR; TCRdb's table is partial and in-frame only. This sample has some 250,000 clones, with roughly 80% found just once. Sequencing was carried out using peripheral blood. All receptors come from a man in his fifties or sixties with active or convalescent COVID-19. The CDR3 runs from the conserved cysteine through the conserved F or W. D genes are given only for firm matches. Size values are once, few and many counts, or a class for expanded clones, and some rows have none.

v_call	d_call	j_call	clone_size	cdr3_nt	cdr3_aa
TRBV30	TRBD1	TRBJ1-6	-	TGTGCCTGGAGTAGAGCCGACAGGGGAAATTCACCCCTCCACTTT	CAWSRADRGNSPLHF
TRBV19	-	TRBJ1-5	-	TGTGCCAGTAGTATAGAGAGGTCGACTCAGCCCCAGCATTTT	CASSIERSTQPQHF
TRBV20-1	-	TRBJ2-5	-	TGCAGTGCTACTGACCTAATAGCTGGACAGAAAGAGACCCAGTACTTC	CSATDLIAGQKETQYF
TRBV11-2	-	TRBJ1-4	few	TGTGCCAGCAGCTTGCGGGGGGTGTACGAAAAACTGTTTTTT	CASSLRGVYEKLFF
TRBV4-3	-	TRBJ2-3	-	TGCGCCAGCAGCCAAGAAGGCGGGGGCACAGATACGCAGTATTTT	CASSQEGGGTDTQYF
TRBV3-1/TRBV3-2	-	TRBJ1-1	-	TGTGCCAGCAGCCAAGTCAGGGTAGTGTACACTGAAGCTTTCTTT	CASSQVRVVYTEAFF
TRBV15	-	TRBJ2-1	once	TGTGCCACCAGCAGACCGGCCGCGGGGAATGAGCAGTTCTTC	CATSRPAAGNEQFF
TRBV4-1	TRBD2	TRBJ2-7	-	TGCGCCAGCAGCCAAGACGGGGGAGCGGGGGGAACCTACGAGCAGTACTTC	CASSQDGGAGGTYEQYF
TRBV6-5	-	TRBJ1-4	-	TGTGCCAGCGGCGGGAGTCGGGTAGAAGGCGAAAAACTGTTTTTT	CASGGSRVEGEKLFF
TRBV7-2	TRBD2	TRBJ2-5	few	TGTGCCAGCAGCTTTCGGGGGGTAAGGGGAGAGACCCAGTACTTC	CASSFRGVRGETQYF